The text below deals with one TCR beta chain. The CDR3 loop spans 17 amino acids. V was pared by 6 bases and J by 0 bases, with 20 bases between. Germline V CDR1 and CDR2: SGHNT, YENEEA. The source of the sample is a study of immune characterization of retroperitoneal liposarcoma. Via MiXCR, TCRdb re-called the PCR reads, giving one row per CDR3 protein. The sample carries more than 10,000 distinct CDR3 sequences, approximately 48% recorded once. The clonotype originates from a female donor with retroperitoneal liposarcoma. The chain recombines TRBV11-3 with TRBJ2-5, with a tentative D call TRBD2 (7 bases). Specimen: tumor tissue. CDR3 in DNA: TGTGCCAGCAGTACCTGGGGGGCGGGAGCAGACCAAGAGACCCAGTACTTC. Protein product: CASSTWGAGADQETQYF.